One and the same sample provided the 32 T cell receptor beta chains below, sequenced in a study of CD8+CD57+ T cells in acquired aplastic anemia. The template used for profiling TCR beta VDJ and CDR3 was genomic DNA. MiXCR was run by TCRdb on the reads, yielding one entry per CDR3 protein. The sample holds about 220,000 distinct CDR3 sequences, roughly 33% seen once. Sequencing was performed on sorted CD4+, CD8+, or CD8+CD57+ T cells (not recorded which) from PBMCs. The origin of the receptors is a human donor in good health, serving as a control.

This clonotype was recorded at least ten times. This rearrangement joins TRBV15 to TRBJ2-5; no clear D gene. Germline V gives CDR1 LNHNV, CDR2 YYDKDF (reference sequence). V shed 0 bases and J shed 4 bases, with 9 bases lying between them. The CDR3 is made up of 14 amino acids. For the CDR3, the DNA is TGTGCCACCAGCAGAGATAGAGAGCTAGAGACCCAGTACTTC. It specifies CATSRDRELETQYF.

In its sample, this clonotype was seen many times. The genes are TRBV6-4 and TRBJ1-6; possible D gene TRBD1, 6 bases. The CDR3 has 20 amino acids. Trimming removed 6 bases from V and 0 bases from J, with 24 bases in between. Germline CDR1 and CDR2: MRHNA and SNTAGT. CDR3: CASRDGTPERNRSYNSPLHF. The DNA for the CDR3 is TGTGCCAGCAGGGACGGGACACCGGAGAGAAACCGCTCCTATAATTCACCCCTCCACTTT.

This clonotype was counted only a few times. This chain uses TRBV30 with TRBJ2-3, with TRBD1 identical over 7 bases. CDR1 and CDR2 from the germline V gene are GTSNPN and SVGIG (reference sequence). The CDR3 is 15 amino acids. V was pared by 2 bases and J by 0 bases, with 5 bases of the junction left unmatched. The CDR3 region is CAWSRTGSSTDTQYF. Here the CDR3 DNA reads TGTGCCTGGAGTCGGACAGGATCGAGCACAGATACGCAGTATTTT.

J is TRBJ1-2 and V is TRBV25-1; no reliable D call. Germline assignment: CDR1 MGHDK and CDR2 SYGVNS. This CDR3 has 12 amino acids. V lost 6 bases to trimming and J lost 3 bases, with 8 bases between them. CDR3 in amino acids: CASSVGHYGYTF. Here the CDR3 DNA reads TGTGCCAGCAGCGTCGGACACTATGGCTACACCTTC.

This clonotype was observed a handful of times. The genes are TRBV19 and TRBJ2-2; a weak D match, TRBD1 (6 bases). Germline lookup yields CDR1 LNHDA and CDR2 SQIVND (reference sequence). CDR3 length equals 16 residues. Trimming left V 1 base short and J 5 bases short, with 14 bases between. This CDR3 reads CASSIVPGQRTGELFF. CDR3 nucleotide sequence: TGTGCCAGTAGTATAGTTCCCGGACAGAGAACCGGGGAGCTGTTTTTT.

The chain couples TRBV19 to TRBJ1-2; D possibly corresponds to TRBD1 (5 bases). The CDR3 covers 13 residues. Germline assignment: CDR1 LNHDA and CDR2 SQIVND (reference sequence). V was trimmed by 5 bases and J by 4 bases, leaving 11 bases between them. As DNA, the CDR3 is TGTGCCAGTAGTGTCGGGACTACCTATGGCTACACCTTC. It encodes CASSVGTTYGYTF.

This clonotype occurred many times. The CDR3 region has the DNA TGTGCCAGCAGCCCTACAGGGAACACTGAAGCTTTCTTT. Protein: CASSPTGNTEAFF. The chain uses TRBV7-3 and TRBJ1-1, with D possibly TRBD1 on 5 matching bases. This CDR3 region has 13 residues. Germline V gene sequence: CDR1 SGHTA, CDR2 FQGTGA. Between the trimmed V and J ends, which lost 5 bases and 1 base, there was a span of 8 bases.

In its sample, this clonotype was seen a few times. This sequence may be a read error, since a much larger clone differs from it by one base. The chain employs TRBV2 and TRBJ2-7; weak D call: TRBD1 (6 bases). From germline, CDR1 is SNHLY and CDR2 FYNNEI. The CDR3 has 16 amino acids. Trimming removed 7 bases at V and 9 bases at J, with 28 bases between. CDR3 DNA sequence: TGTGCCAGCACCGACTTATACAGGGCCAGACCTACGAGGCAGTACTTC. It is translated as CASTDLYRARPTRQYF.

Many counts were recorded for this clonotype. The chain joins TRBV19 to TRBJ1-1, with no clear D. CDR1 LNHDA and CDR2 SQIVND come from the germline V gene (reference sequence). The CDR3 totals 14 residues. V was clipped by 0 bases and J by 2 bases, with 7 bases between them. CDR3 in amino acids: CASSIDLLNTEAFF. The DNA of the CDR3 is TGTGCCAGTAGTATAGATCTTCTTAACACTGAAGCTTTCTTT. Full variable domain (missing parts from reference TRBV19 and TRBJ1-1): DGGITQSPKYLFRKEGQNVTLSCEQNLNHDAMYWYRQDPGQGLRLIYYSQIVNDFQKGDIAEGYSVSREKKESFPLTVTSAQKNPTAFYLCASSIDLLNTEAFFGQGTRLTVV.

On this clonotype: One end of the junction fails to match germline, which may point to a read error. This chain links TRBV10-3 with TRBJ2-5; 9 nucleotides match TRBD1. Germline CDR1 and CDR2: ENHRY and SYGVKD. CDR3 length: 16 residues. In DNA, the CDR3 is TGTGCCAGCAGTTTAGAGGGGACAGGGCCCCAAGAGACCCAGTACTTC. It translates to CASSLEGTGPQETQYF.

This clonotype was detected only a few times. The chain is built from TRBV6-5 and TRBJ2-3, with TRBD2 matching 11 bases. The CDR3 extends over 16 amino acids. CDR1 is MNHEY and CDR2 is SVGAGI in the germline V gene. Trimming at V came to 2 bases and at J to 4 bases, leaving 5 bases not matched to a gene. The CDR3 sequence is CASSYLSGRGADTQYF. CDR3 nucleotides: TGTGCCAGCAGTTACCTTAGCGGGAGGGGGGCAGATACGCAGTATTTT.

With regard to this clonotype: A read error may be the cause here, since a much bigger clone is one base away. The CDR3 here is CASSLVRRASTEAFF. The CDR3 DNA follows: TGTGCCAGCAGCTTGGTGCGGAGGGCGTCGACTGAAGCTTTCTTT. The chain links TRBV5-5 to TRBJ1-1; D not certain. The CDR3 loop spans 15 amino acids. V shed 0 bases and J shed 5 bases, with 14 bases lying between them. Germline assignment: CDR1 SGHKS and CDR2 YYEKEE (reference sequence). The complete variable domain, with remaining parts taken from reference TRBV5-5 and TRBJ1-1, reads DAGVTQSPTHLIKTRGQQVTLRCSPISGHKSVSWYQQVLGQGPQFIFQYYEKEERGRGNFPDRFSARQFPNYSSELNVNALLLGDSALYLCASSLVRRASTEAFFGQGTRLTVV.

The chain carries TRBV19 and TRBJ1-5; perhaps TRBD1 as D (5 bases). Looked up from germline, CDR1 is LNHDA and CDR2 is SQIVND (reference sequence). The CDR3 spans 15 residues. V was pared by 9 bases and J by 4 bases, with 19 bases between. The CDR3 DNA is TGTGCCAGCTCACCTGGCCAGGGTTTTAATCAGCCCCAGCATTTT. It specifies CASSPGQGFNQPQHF.

The rearrangement uses TRBV7-3 and TRBJ1-1, with unresolved D. CDR1 and CDR2 (germline): SGHTA, FQGTGA. CDR3 size: 14 residues. Trimming left V 5 bases short and J 2 bases short, with 12 bases between. The CDR3 loop is CASSLNGRNTEAFF. The CDR3 region has the DNA TGTGCCAGCAGCCTCAACGGGCGTAACACTGAAGCTTTCTTT.

The rearrangement joins TRBV7-2 to TRBJ2-3; maybe TRBD1 (5 bases). The CDR3 runs 12 residues. Germline values: CDR1 SGHTA, CDR2 FQGNSA. Trimming removed 7 bases from V and 5 bases from J, with 10 bases in between. This CDR3 reads CASNQGEDTQYF. The CDR3 DNA follows: TGTGCCAGCAACCAGGGTGAAGATACGCAGTATTTT.

This sequence joins TRBV7-4 and TRBJ2-1; TRBD1 agrees at 10 bases. The CDR3 loop spans 15 amino acids. V was clipped by 5 bases and J by 2 bases; unmatched bases: 3. Germline values: CDR1 SGHVT, CDR2 SQSDAQ. CDR3 nucleotide sequence: TGTGCCAGCAGCCGCGGGACAGGGGCCTACAATGAGCAGTTCTTC. Amino acid sequence: CASSRGTGAYNEQFF.

The table lists this clonotype with many counts. The V gene is TRBV2, the J gene TRBJ1-1; maybe TRBD1 (5 bases). Germline V gives CDR1 SNHLY, CDR2 FYNNEI. This CDR3 spans 14 amino acids. V lost 5 bases and J lost 3, with 13 bases in between. The CDR3 reads CASSMGLGDTEAFF. Written as DNA, the CDR3 is TGTGCCAGCAGTATGGGGCTTGGGGACACTGAAGCTTTCTTT.

The genes are TRBV6-1 and TRBJ2-3, with TRBD2 matching 14 bases. After removal of 7 bases from V and 8 bases from J, the junction contained 8 bases not matched to a gene. CDR3 length: 15 residues. Germline V gene lookup returns CDR1 MNHNS and CDR2 SASEGT. The CDR3 loop is CASTYGLAGGGTQYF. The CDR3, as DNA: TGTGCCAGCACATACGGACTAGCGGGAGGAGGTACGCAGTATTTT.

There are many counts of this clonotype. The rearrangement links TRBV5-1 to TRBJ2-7, with D possibly being TRBD1 (6 bases). Germline values: CDR1 SGHRS, CDR2 YFSETQ. Trimming took off 0 bases at V and 3 bases at J, with 7 bases between the two ends. The CDR3 totals 13 residues. CDR3: CASSLGQDYEQYF. CDR3 DNA sequence: TGCGCCAGCAGCTTGGGACAGGACTACGAGCAGTACTTC.

The chain links TRBV2 to TRBJ1-2; a possible D gene is TRBD1 (6 bases). Trimming cost V 6 bases and J 8 bases, with 19 bases left between them. The CDR3 extends over 14 amino acids. Germline CDR1 is SNHLY and CDR2 is FYNNEI. In nucleotides, the CDR3 is TGTGCCAGCAGGACGACAGGAGGGATTGGAGGCTACACCTTC. It codes for CASRTTGGIGGYTF.

The chain is built from TRBV2 and TRBJ1-1; D gene unclear. Germline V CDR1 and CDR2: SNHLY, FYNNEI. The V gene lost 7 bases and the J gene lost 1 base, with 10 bases spanning the gap. CDR3 length equals 13 residues. The CDR3 nucleotides read TGTGCCAGCACCAGGCGTTCGAACACTGAAGCTTTCTTT. Protein: CASTRRSNTEAFF.

V usage is TRBV7-9 and J usage is TRBJ1-2, with 7 bases aligning to TRBD1. Germline CDR1 SEHNR, CDR2 FQNEAQ (reference sequence). J lost 2 bases, V lost 6 bases, and 6 bases had no gene match. The CDR3 extends over 14 amino acids. The CDR3 DNA reads TGTGCCAGCAGGCAAACAGGGGAGAACTATGGCTACACCTTC. Translating it yields CASRQTGENYGYTF.

Ten or more counts support this clonotype. This chain uses TRBV5-1 with TRBJ2-6; D remains ambiguous. The CDR3 has 15 amino acids. Germline-derived CDR1 and CDR2 are SGHRS and YFSETQ. The V end was cut by 6 bases, the J end by 9 bases, with 19 bases between. This CDR3 is CASMSRERRINVLTF. CDR3 coding DNA: TGCGCCAGCATGAGCCGAGAACGTCGGATCAACGTCCTGACTTTC.

The V gene is TRBV15, the J gene TRBJ1-2; TRBD1 might be the D (5 bases). V was pared by 8 bases and J by 2 bases, with 21 bases between. The CDR3 totals 16 residues. CDR1 and CDR2 (germline): LNHNV, YYDKDF (reference sequence). This chain's CDR3 is CATQLQSRQRNYGYTF. The CDR3 nucleotides read TGTGCCACCCAATTGCAGTCGAGACAGAGAAACTATGGCTACACCTTC. Full variable domain (rest looked up from reference TRBV15 and TRBJ1-2): DAMVIQNPRYQVTQFGKPVTLSCSQTLNHNVMYWYQQKSSQAPKLLFHYYDKDFNNEADTPDNFQSRRPNTSFCFLDIRSPGLGDTAMYLCATQLQSRQRNYGYTFGSGTRLTVV.

This clonotype appeared many times. The rearrangement joins TRBV5-5 to TRBJ2-5; 7 bases fit TRBD2. V lost 3 bases and J lost 3; bases outside the gene matches: 2. This CDR3 region has 13 residues. Germline V gives CDR1 SGHKS, CDR2 YYEKEE (reference sequence). CDR3: CASSWGGEETQYF. The CDR3 DNA reads as TGTGCCAGCAGCTGGGGGGGGGAAGAGACCCAGTACTTC.

This sequence joins TRBV29-1 and TRBJ1-2; the match to TRBD1 covers 7 bases. Germline-derived CDR1 and CDR2 are SQVTM and ANQGSEA. V shed 3 bases, J shed 5 bases, and the junction held 6 bases outside the gene matches. The CDR3 spans 13 residues. CDR3 DNA: TGCAGCGTTGAGCCCACAGGGGTGTATGGCTACACCTTC. Encoded protein: CSVEPTGVYGYTF.

The chain is built from TRBV10-1 and TRBJ2-1; D gene unclear. This CDR3 has 14 amino acids. CDR1 and CDR2 from the germline V gene are WNHNN and SYGVQD (reference sequence). The V and J ends lost 0 bases and 4 bases respectively, with 7 bases between them. The CDR3 region is CASSESTLYNEQFF. The CDR3 DNA reads TGCGCCAGCAGTGAGTCGACCCTGTACAATGAGCAGTTCTTC.

The chain links TRBV11-2 to TRBJ2-1; 10 bases fit TRBD2. Germline CDR1 and CDR2: SGHAT and FQNNGV. CDR3 length: 16 residues. J was trimmed by 8 bases and V by 0 bases; bases with no gene match: 7. CDR3: CASSLESSGSSHEQFF. In nucleotides, the CDR3 is TGTGCCAGCAGCTTAGAGTCTAGCGGGAGCTCCCATGAGCAGTTCTTC.

V gene TRBV7-2 combines with J gene TRBJ2-5; the D gene is possibly TRBD2 (6 bases). The V gene's germline CDR1 is SGHTA and CDR2 FQGNSA. Trimming stripped 2 bases from V and 4 bases from J, with 11 bases between. The CDR3 runs 14 residues. CDR3 in DNA: TGTGCCAGCAGCTTACGACGGGGGTCAGAGACCCAGTACTTC. Protein sequence: CASSLRRGSETQYF.

This clonotype was seen ten or more times. The chain joins TRBV9 to TRBJ2-3, with D hard to call. V was clipped by 3 bases and J by 5 bases, with 4 bases between them. Germline lookup yields CDR1 SGDLS and CDR2 YYNGEE. CDR3 size: 11 residues. As DNA, the CDR3 is TGTGCCAGCAGCGCCGGAGATACGCAGTATTTT. This codes for CASSAGDTQYF.

This clonotype was found many times. The V gene is TRBV9, the J gene TRBJ2-3, with a tentative D call TRBD2 (5 bases). Trimming stripped 3 bases from V and 6 bases from J, with 11 bases between. The germline V gene has CDR1 SGDLS and CDR2 YYNGEE. This CDR3 is 13 amino acids long. The CDR3 DNA sequence: TGTGCCAGCAGCGAGCGGACCGGGGATACGCAGTATTTT. Residues: CASSERTGDTQYF. The variable domain in full, completed from reference TRBV9 and TRBJ2-3, reads DSGVTQTPKHLITATGQRVTLRCSPRSGDLSVYWYQQSLDQGLQFLIQYYNGEERAKGNILERFSAQQFPDLHSELNLSSLELGDSALYFCASSERTGDTQYFGPGTRLTVL.

The gene calls are TRBV12-3 or TRBV12-4 and TRBJ1-3, with a tentative D call TRBD1 (6 bases). Between the trimmed V and J ends, which lost 6 bases and 9 bases, there was a span of 18 bases. The CDR3 runs 14 residues. CDR3 amino acids: CASSPDSPVGTIYF. CDR3 bases: TGTGCCAGCAGCCCGGACAGCCCAGTAGGCACCATATATTTT.